This note documents a single T cell receptor (beta chain) sequence. The V and J ends lost 0 bases and 7 bases respectively, with 12 bases between them. CDR1 and CDR2 (germline): MGHRA, YSYEKL. This CDR3 has 14 residues. The data were obtained in a study of blood T cell repertoires in COVID-19. Study-level background: Italy, Spain and the United States were the sources of the convalescent and acute COVID-19 samples. PBMCs, B-cell-depleted T cells, or T cells were the source of the cDNA or gDNA that made up the material.

Authors' processing steps: For nucleated cells, counts were estimated from reference gene primer amplification. Sequencing used immunoSEQ multiplex PCR; TCRdb keeps in-frame clones, though not all of them. V, J and clone size were drawn from that table, and D and trimming were deduced from the DNA. Here the sample spans fewer than 150,000 clones, roughly four fifths being singletons. The rearrangement links TRBV4-1 to TRBJ1-2; possibly TRBD1 for D (6 bases). This sequence was found in a woman at least 80 years old in a cohort sampled during active or convalescent COVID-19. Sequencing was carried out using peripheral blood. This chain's CDR3 is CASSQDTGRGGYTF. CDR3 in DNA: TGCGCCAGCAGCCAAGACACAGGGCGAGGTGGCTACACCTTC.